The sequence of this T cell receptor beta chain was determined in a study of blood T cell repertoires in COVID-19. In the authors' methods: Estimation of nucleated cell counts was performed using reference gene primer amplification. Profiled with immunoSEQ multiplex PCR; TCRdb holds only in-frame clones, not every one. V and J calls and clone size come straight from that table; D and trimming were deduced from the DNA. The sample carries just over 650,000 clones, about 90% recorded once. The table lists this clone with a count of one. Germline V gene lookup returns CDR1 SQVTM and CDR2 ANQGSEA. CDR3 length equals 16 residues. With 5 bases removed from V and 0 bases from J, the gap between germline ends came to 20 bases.

The sequence was obtained from a young woman with acute or convalescent COVID-19. This chain connects TRBV29-1 to TRBJ2-7, with a weak D call TRBD2 (6 bases). Sequencing was done on a sample of peripheral blood. CDR3 region: CSVIGTPGRSSYEQYF. CDR3 in DNA: TGCAGCGTTATAGGGACTCCGGGTCGAAGCTCCTACGAGCAGTACTTC.